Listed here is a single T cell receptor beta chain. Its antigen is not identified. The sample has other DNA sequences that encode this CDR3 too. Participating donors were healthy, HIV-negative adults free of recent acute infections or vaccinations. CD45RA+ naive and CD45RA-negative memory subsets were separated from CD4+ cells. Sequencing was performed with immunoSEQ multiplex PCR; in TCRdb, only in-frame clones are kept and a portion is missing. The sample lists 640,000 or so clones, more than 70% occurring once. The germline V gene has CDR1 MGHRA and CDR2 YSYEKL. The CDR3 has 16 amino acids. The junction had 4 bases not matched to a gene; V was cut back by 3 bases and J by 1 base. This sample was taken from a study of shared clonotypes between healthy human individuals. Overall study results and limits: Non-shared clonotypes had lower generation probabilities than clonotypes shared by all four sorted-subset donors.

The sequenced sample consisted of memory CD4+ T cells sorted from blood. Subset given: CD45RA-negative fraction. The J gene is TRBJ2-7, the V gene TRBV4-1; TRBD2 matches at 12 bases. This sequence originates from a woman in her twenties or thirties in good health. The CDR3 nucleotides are TGCGCCAGCAGCCAGACTAGCGGGAGAGGGTCCTACGAGCAGTACTTC. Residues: CASSQTSGRGSYEQYF.